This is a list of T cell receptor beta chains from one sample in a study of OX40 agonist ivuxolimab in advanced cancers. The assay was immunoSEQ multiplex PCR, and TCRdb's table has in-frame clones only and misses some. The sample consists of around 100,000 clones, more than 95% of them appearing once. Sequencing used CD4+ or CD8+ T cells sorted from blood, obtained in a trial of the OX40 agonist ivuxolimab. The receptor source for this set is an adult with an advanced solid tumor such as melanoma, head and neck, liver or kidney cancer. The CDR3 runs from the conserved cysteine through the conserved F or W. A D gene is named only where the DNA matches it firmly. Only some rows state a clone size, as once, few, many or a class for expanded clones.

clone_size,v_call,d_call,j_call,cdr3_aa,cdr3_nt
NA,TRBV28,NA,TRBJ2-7,CASSIEVPYEQYF,TGTGCCAGCAGTATAGAAGTCCCTTACGAGCAGTACTTC
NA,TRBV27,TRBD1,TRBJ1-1,CASSPQDRGFTEAFF,TGTGCCAGCAGTCCTCAGGACAGGGGGTTCACTGAAGCTTTCTTT
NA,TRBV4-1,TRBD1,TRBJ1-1,CASSHLDRSGDTEAFF,TGCGCCAGCAGCCACCTGGACAGGTCTGGGGACACTGAAGCTTTCTTT
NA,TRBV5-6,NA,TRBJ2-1,CASSPGGEARVDEQFF,TGTGCCAGCAGCCCAGGCGGGGAGGCTAGAGTCGATGAGCAGTTCTTC
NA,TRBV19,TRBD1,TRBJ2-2,CARDPAPGQGSTGELFF,TGTGCCAGGGACCCCGCACCGGGACAGGGTAGCACCGGGGAGCTGTTTTTT
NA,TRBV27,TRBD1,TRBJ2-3,CASTLGGQGTDTQYF,TGTGCCAGCACCTTAGGGGGACAGGGCACAGATACGCAGTATTTT
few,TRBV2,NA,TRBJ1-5,CASSDNQPQHF,TGTGCCAGCAGTGATAATCAGCCCCAGCATTTT
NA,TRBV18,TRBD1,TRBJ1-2,CASSIPGQGAYGYTF,TGTGCCAGCTCAATCCCGGGACAGGGGGCTTATGGCTACACCTTC
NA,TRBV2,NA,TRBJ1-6,CASRGTTQGLSESPLHF,TGTGCCAGCAGGGGGACGACCCAGGGGTTGTCAGAGTCACCCCTCCACTTT
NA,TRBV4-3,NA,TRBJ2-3,CASSPRPRDPAQGTQYF,TGCGCCAGCAGCCCCCGTCCTCGAGACCCCGCCCAGGGGACGCAGTATTTT
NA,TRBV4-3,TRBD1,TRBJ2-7,CASSAGQGHEQYF,TGCGCCAGCAGCGCCGGACAGGGACACGAGCAGTACTTC
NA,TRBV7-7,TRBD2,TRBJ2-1,CASSFSSGGAWEQFF,TGTGCCAGCAGCTTCTCTAGCGGGGGGGCGTGGGAGCAGTTCTTC
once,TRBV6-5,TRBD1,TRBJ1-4,CASSSVQGAQNEKLFF,TGTGCCAGCAGTTCGGTACAGGGGGCCCAGAATGAAAAACTGTTTTTT
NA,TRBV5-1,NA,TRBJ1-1,CASSGGSRGNTEAFF,TGCGCCAGCAGTGGGGGCTCCAGGGGGAACACTGAAGCTTTCTTT
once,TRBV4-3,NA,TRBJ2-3,CASSQDGSRGDTQYF,TGCGCCAGCAGCCAAGATGGGTCCCGAGGGGATACGCAGTATTTT
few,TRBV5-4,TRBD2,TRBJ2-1,CASSLAVGLANEQFF,TGTGCCAGCAGCCTGGCTGTGGGACTAGCTAATGAGCAGTTCTTC
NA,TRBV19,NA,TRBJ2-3,CASSPQWTEDTQYF,TGTGCCAGTAGTCCCCAATGGACAGAAGATACGCAGTATTTT
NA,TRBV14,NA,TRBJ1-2,CASSQEEGHGYTF,TGTGCCAGCAGCCAAGAGGAGGGACATGGCTACACCTTC
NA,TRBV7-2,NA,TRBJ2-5,CASGFLETQYF,TGTGCCAGCGGGTTTTTGGAGACCCAGTACTTC
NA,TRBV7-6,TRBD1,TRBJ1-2,CASSTGTGGYGYTF,TGTGCCAGCAGCACCGGGACAGGAGGATATGGCTACACCTTC
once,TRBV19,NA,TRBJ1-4,CASSLPGGVLEKLFF,TGTGCCAGTAGTCTCCCTGGGGGGGTTCTTGAAAAACTGTTTTTT
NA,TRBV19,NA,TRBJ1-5,CASSIWGAGGNQPQHF,TGTGCCAGTAGTATCTGGGGGGCTGGGGGCAATCAGCCCCAGCATTTT
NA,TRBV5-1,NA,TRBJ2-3,CASSFITDTQYF,TGCGCCAGCAGCTTCATTACAGATACGCAGTATTTT
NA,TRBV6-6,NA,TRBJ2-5,CASSYDQETQYF,TGTGCCAGCAGTTACGACCAGGAGACCCAGTACTTC
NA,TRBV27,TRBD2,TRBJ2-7,CASSIGGGYEQYF,TGTGCCAGCAGCATCGGGGGGGGATACGAGCAGTACTTC
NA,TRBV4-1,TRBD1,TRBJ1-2,CASSQSPWGGDRDGYTF,TGCGCCAGCAGCCAATCCCCTTGGGGGGGGGACAGGGATGGCTACACCTTC
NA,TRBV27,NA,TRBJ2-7,CASSFSGRGAYEQYF,TGTGCCAGCAGTTTCTCGGGACGGGGAGCCTACGAGCAGTACTTC
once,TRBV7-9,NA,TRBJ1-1,CASSASGGTEAFF,TGTGCCAGCAGTGCAAGCGGGGGCACTGAAGCTTTCTTT
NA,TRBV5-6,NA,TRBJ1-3,CASSDRSSGNTIYF,TGTGCCAGTTCGGATAGGAGCTCTGGAAACACCATATATTTT
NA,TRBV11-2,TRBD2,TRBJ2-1,CASSPLNAGGPEFF,TGTGCCAGCAGCCCCTTAAATGCGGGAGGGCCGGAGTTCTTC
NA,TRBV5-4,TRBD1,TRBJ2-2,CASSFPGGHTGELFF,TGTGCCAGCAGCTTCCCAGGGGGCCACACCGGGGAGCTGTTTTTT
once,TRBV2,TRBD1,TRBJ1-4,CASSPTGAEGEKLFF,TGTGCCAGCAGTCCGACAGGGGCAGAGGGGGAAAAACTGTTTTTT
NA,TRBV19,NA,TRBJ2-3,CASSISAHTDTQYF,TGTGCCAGTAGTATCTCGGCTCACACAGATACGCAGTATTTT
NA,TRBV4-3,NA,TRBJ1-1,CASSQDPGEGTEAFF,TGCGCCAGCAGCCAAGATCCAGGGGAGGGCACTGAAGCTTTCTTT
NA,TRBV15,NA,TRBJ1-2,CATRGTGGSGYTF,TGTGCCACCAGAGGAACAGGTGGTAGTGGCTACACCTTC
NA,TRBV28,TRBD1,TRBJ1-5,CASSRTGGGQPQHF,TGTGCCAGCAGTCGTACAGGGGGGGGTCAGCCCCAGCATTTT
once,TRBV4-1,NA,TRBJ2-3,CASSQLPRGPTDTQYF,TGCGCCAGCAGCCAACTACCACGGGGCCCCACAGATACGCAGTATTTT
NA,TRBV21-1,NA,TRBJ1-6,CASSHMGRDKSYNSPLHF,TGTGCCAGCAGCCATATGGGCCGGGACAAATCCTATAATTCACCCCTCCACTTT
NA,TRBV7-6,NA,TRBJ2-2,CAIPGAGPTGELFF,TGTGCCATCCCGGGTGCAGGACCCACCGGGGAGCTGTTTTTT
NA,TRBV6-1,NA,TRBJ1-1,CASRTLWGTEAFF,TGTGCCAGCAGGACCTTGTGGGGCACTGAAGCTTTCTTT
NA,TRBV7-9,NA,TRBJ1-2,CASSLDLTAPNYGYTF,TGTGCCAGCAGCTTAGATCTGACAGCTCCTAACTATGGCTACACCTTC
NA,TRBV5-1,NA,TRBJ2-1,CASWETPGGPYNEQFF,TGCGCCAGCTGGGAGACCCCGGGGGGCCCCTACAATGAGCAGTTCTTC
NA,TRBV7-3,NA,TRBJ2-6,CASSSDGGANVLTF,TGTGCCAGCAGCTCTGACGGTGGGGCCAACGTCCTGACTTTC
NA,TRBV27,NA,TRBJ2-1,CASSTRTALSSYNEQFF,TGTGCCAGCAGTACCCGGACAGCTTTGAGCTCCTACAATGAGCAGTTCTTC
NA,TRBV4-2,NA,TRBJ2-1,CASSQGTASYNEQFF,TGTGCCAGCAGCCAAGGGACAGCTTCCTACAATGAGCAGTTCTTC
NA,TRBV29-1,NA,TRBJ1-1,CSVDPRDNTEAFF,TGCAGCGTCGACCCCCGCGATAACACTGAAGCTTTCTTT
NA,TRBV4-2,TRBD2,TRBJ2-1,CASSQGVVNGTSAYNEQFF,TGTGCCAGCAGCCAAGGGGTGGTAAATGGGACTAGCGCCTACAATGAGCAGTTCTTC
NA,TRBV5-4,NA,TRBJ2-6,CASDRGGANVLTF,TGTGCCAGCGATAGAGGGGGGGCCAACGTCCTGACTTTC
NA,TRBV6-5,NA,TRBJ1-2,CASSPGGYYGYTF,TGTGCCAGCAGTCCGGGGGGTTATTATGGCTACACCTTC
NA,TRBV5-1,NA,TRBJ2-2,CASSLGDRQWNTGELFF,TGCGCCAGCAGCTTGGGGGACCGACAGTGGAACACCGGGGAGCTGTTTTTT
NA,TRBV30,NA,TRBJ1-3,CAWSSDSGNTIYF,TGTGCCTGGAGTAGCGACAGCGGAAACACCATATATTTT
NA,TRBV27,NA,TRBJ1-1,CASSLSWAGNTEAFF,TGTGCCAGCAGTTTATCCTGGGCCGGGAACACTGAAGCTTTCTTT
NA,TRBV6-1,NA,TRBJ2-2,CASSGIGTGELFF,TGTGCCAGCAGTGGTATTGGCACCGGGGAGCTGTTTTTT
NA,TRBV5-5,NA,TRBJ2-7,CASSLGSGVHEQYF,TGTGCCAGCAGCTTGGGTAGTGGGGTCCACGAGCAGTACTTC
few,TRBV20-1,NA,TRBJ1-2,CSARGGGYTF,TGCAGTGCTAGAGGGGGTGGCTACACCTTC